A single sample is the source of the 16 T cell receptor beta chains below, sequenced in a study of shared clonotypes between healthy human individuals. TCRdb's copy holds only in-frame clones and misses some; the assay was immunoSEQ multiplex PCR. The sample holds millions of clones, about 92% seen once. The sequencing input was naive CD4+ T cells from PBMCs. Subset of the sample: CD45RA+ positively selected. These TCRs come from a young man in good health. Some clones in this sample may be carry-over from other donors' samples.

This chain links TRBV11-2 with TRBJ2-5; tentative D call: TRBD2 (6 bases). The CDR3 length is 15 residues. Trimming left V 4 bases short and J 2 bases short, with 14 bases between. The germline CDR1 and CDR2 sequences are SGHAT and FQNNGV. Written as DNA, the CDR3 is TGTGCCAGCAGCTCCCTGCGAGGGAGGCAAGAGACCCAGTACTTC. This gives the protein CASSSLRGRQETQYF.

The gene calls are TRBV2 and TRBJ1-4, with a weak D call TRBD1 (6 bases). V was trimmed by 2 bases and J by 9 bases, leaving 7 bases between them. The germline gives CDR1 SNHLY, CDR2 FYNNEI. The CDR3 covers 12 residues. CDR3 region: CASSEQGQKLFF. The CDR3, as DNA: TGTGCCAGCAGTGAACAGGGGCAAAAACTGTTTTTT.

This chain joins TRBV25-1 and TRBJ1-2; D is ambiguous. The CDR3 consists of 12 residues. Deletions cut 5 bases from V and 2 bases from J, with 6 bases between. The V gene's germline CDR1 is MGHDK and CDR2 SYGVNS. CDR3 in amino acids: CASSLQNYGYTF. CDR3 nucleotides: TGTGCCAGCAGTTTACAGAACTATGGCTACACCTTC.

The DNA for the CDR3 is TGTGCCAGCAGATCACAGGGAGCTGGAAACACCATATATTTT. Protein product: CASRSQGAGNTIYF. The chain recombines TRBV6-5 with TRBJ1-3, with a possible D match to TRBD1 (6 bases). The V and J ends lost 6 bases and 2 bases respectively, with 11 bases between them. This CDR3 spans 14 amino acids. The germline V gene encodes CDR1 MNHEY and CDR2 SVGAGI.

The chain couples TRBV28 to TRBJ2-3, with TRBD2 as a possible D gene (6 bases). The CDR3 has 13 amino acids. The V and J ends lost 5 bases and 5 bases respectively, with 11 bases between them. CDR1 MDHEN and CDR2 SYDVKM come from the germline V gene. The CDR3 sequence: CASSPGLIDTQYF. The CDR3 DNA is TGTGCCAGCAGTCCTGGACTAATAGATACGCAGTATTTT.

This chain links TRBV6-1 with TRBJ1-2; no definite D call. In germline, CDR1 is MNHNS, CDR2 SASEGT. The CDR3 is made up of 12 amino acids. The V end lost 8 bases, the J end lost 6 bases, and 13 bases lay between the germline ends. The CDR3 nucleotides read TGTGCCAGCCATCCCTCATCACATGGCTACACCTTC. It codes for CASHPSSHGYTF.

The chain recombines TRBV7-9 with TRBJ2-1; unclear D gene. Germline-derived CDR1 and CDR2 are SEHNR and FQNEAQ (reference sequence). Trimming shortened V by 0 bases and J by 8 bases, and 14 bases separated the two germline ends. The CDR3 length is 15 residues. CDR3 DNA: TGTGCCAGCAGCTTAGCCGGGCCCAGCGTCGATGAGCAGTTCTTC. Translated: CASSLAGPSVDEQFF.

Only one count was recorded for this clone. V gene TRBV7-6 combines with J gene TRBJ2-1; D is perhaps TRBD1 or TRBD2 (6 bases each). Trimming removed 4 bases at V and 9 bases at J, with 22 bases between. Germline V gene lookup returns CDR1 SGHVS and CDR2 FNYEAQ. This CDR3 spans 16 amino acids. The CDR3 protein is CASSSNPGHPGGEQFF. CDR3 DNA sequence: TGTGCCAGCAGCTCGAACCCGGGACACCCCGGGGGTGAGCAGTTCTTC.

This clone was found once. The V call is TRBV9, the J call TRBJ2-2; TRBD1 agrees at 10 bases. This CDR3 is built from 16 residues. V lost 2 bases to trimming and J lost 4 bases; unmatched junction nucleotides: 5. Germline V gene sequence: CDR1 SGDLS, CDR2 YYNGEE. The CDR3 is CASSVGTGVGTGELFF. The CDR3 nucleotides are TGTGCCAGCAGCGTGGGGACAGGGGTTGGCACCGGGGAGCTGTTTTTT. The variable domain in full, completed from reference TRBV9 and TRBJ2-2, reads DSGVTQTPKHLITATGQRVTLRCSPRSGDLSVYWYQQSLDQGLQFLIQYYNGEERAKGNILERFSAQQFPDLHSELNLSSLELGDSALYFCASSVGTGVGTGELFFGEGSRLTVL.

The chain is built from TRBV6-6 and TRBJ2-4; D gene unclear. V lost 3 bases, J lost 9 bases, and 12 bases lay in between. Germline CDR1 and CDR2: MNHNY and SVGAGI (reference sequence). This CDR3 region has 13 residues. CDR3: CASSYKPEVIQYF. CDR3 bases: TGTGCCAGCAGTTATAAGCCCGAGGTCATTCAGTACTTC.

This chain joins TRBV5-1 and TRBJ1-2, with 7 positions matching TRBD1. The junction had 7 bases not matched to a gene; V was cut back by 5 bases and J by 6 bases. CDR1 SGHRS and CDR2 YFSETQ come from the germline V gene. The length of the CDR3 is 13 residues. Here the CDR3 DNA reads TGCGCCAGCAGGAGGGGAACAGGGGATGGCTACACCTTC. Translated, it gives CASRRGTGDGYTF.

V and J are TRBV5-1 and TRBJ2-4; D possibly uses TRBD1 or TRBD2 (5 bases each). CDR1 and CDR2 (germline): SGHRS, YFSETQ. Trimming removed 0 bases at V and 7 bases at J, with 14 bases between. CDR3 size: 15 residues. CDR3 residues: CASSLAPGTQNIQYF. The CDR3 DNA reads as TGCGCCAGCAGCTTGGCCCCAGGGACCCAGAACATTCAGTACTTC. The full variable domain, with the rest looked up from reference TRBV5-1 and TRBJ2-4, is KAGVTQTPRYLIKTRGQQVTLSCSPISGHRSVSWYQQTPGQGLQFLFEYFSETQRNKGNFPGRFSGRQFSNSRSEMNVSTLELGDSALYLCASSLAPGTQNIQYFGAGTRLSVL.

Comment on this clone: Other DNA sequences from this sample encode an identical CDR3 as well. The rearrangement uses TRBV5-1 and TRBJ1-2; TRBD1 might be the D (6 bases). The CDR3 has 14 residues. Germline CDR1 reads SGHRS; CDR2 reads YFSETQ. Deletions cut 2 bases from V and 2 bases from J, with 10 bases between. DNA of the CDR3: TGCGCCAGCAGCTTAAACACAGGGAACTATGGCTACACCTTC. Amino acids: CASSLNTGNYGYTF.

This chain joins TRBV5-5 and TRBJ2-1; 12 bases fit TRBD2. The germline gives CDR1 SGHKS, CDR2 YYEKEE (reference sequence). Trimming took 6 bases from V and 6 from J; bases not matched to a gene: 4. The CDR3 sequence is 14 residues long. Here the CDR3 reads CASTWTSGINEQFF. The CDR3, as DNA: TGTGCCAGCACCTGGACTAGCGGGATCAATGAGCAGTTCTTC.

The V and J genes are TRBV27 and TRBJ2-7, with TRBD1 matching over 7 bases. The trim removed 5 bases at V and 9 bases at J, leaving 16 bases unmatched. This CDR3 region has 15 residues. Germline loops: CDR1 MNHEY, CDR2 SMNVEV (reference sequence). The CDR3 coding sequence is TGTGCCAGCAGTCCACAGGGGATGCGCTATCGGGGGCAGTACTTC. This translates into CASSPQGMRYRGQYF.

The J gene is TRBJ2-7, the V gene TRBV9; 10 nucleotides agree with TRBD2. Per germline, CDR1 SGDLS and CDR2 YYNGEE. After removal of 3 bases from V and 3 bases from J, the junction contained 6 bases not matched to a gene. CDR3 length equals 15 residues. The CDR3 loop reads CASSGALAGFYEQYF. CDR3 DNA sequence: TGTGCCAGCAGCGGGGCACTAGCGGGGTTCTACGAGCAGTACTTC.